This T cell receptor beta chain is from a study of T cells in narcolepsy listed by TCRdb under 2018. General notes on the study: Patients with narcolepsy type 1 or type 2 (NT1, NT2) and healthy control donors were enrolled in the study. The study sought autoreactive T cells targeting hypocretin neuron self-antigens (hypocretin, TRIB2) in narcolepsy patients, using TCR Vbeta sequencing to track clonotypes in blood and CSF. Overall study outcomes, separate from this receptor: In plots comparing CSF and blood CD4+ T cell clonotypes from the same patient, HCRT-specific and TRIB2-specific autoreactive clonotypes were highlighted. Numbers of sequenced blood memory CD4+ clonotypes were comparable, with averages of 38,000 to 40,000 in patients and 30,000 to 35,000 in controls. Autoreactive clonotypes were reported to be detected serially in the blood of the same patients and of different patients, but not in the blood of healthy controls. Certain blood memory CD4+ repertoires from patients and controls had no sequences that matched autoreactive T cell clones.

For TCR Vbeta sequencing, memory CD4+ T cells were sorted ex vivo from the peripheral blood of both healthy controls and narcolepsy patients. As to this clone: The target of this receptor is not known. There are no base qualities to consult, and no much larger clone falls within one base.

Library preparation used the immunoSEQ multiplex PCR assay. TCRdb re-hosts the immuneACCESS table, in-frame sequences only. Its copies lack some clones; in the studies checked, an unresolved V gene accounts for under half of them, and the cause for the rest is not known. Present in this sample are over 25,000 clones, 79% of which were seen just once. Clones ranked in the top ten supply about 4% of the sample. V is reduced by 5 bases and J by 7 bases, leaving a spacing of 12 bases between them. CDR1 is given as WNHNN and CDR2 as SYGVQD, both from the germline V gene (reference sequence). The CDR3 starts with the cysteine, ends with the phenylalanine, and has 13 residues. The retained sequence is limited to the CDR3, 39 bases, with the frame set at the first base.

The receptor chain draws on TRBV10-1 and TRBJ1-5; TRBD1 is a possible D gene, resting on 5 matching bases. The TCR was taken from a human donor in good health. The sequenced sample was memory (CD45RA-) CD4+ T cells from blood. Reading the label with the study, this specimen's cell subset or site is: memory T cells sorted ex vivo from peripheral blood. The DNA sequence is given as TGCGCCAGCAGTCAAGGGACCGCACAGCCCCAGCATTTT. Its amino acids are CASSQGTAQPQHF.